This T cell receptor (beta chain) originates from a study of blood T cells in healthy people across ages. Study-level background: About one barcoded beta molecule per two T cells was the capture yield of template switching.

PCR was performed a second time for about 6 to 11 cycles using a sample-barcoded 5' primer and a J-beta primer mix. With 12 random nucleotides, a template-switch adaptor tagged each individual cDNA molecule. TCRdb re-called the 5' RACE reads with MiXCR, one entry per CDR3 protein. The repertoire consists of roughly 830,000 distinct CDR3 sequences, with 62% occurring once and the leading ten covering about a quarter. Notes on the study in general: Diversity of TCR beta per million T cells declined in a roughly linear way with age. Relative to aged donors, long-lived donors carried more naive CD4+ cells and displayed higher diversity.

This CDR3 has 15 amino acids. Comment on this clonotype: Its antigen is not identified.

The clonotype was recovered from a man younger than 45 in good health. The rearrangement joins TRBV21-1 to TRBJ2-3; TRBD1, the table's D call, lacks a check against the DNA. TRBV21-1 counts as a pseudogene. Sequenced material: blood. The CDR3 region is CASSPAAGRGDTQYF. In DNA, the CDR3 is TGTGCCAGCAGCCCAGCCGCGGGACGGGGAGATACGCAGTATTTT.